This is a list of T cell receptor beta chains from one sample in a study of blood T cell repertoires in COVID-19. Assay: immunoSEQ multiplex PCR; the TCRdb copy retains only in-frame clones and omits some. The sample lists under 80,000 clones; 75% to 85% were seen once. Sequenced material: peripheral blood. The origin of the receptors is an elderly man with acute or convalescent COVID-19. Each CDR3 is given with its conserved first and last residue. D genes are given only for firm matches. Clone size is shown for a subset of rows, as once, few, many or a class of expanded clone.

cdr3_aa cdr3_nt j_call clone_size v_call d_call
CASSIGQGGFQPQHF TGTGCCAGTAGTATCGGGCAGGGAGGTTTTCAGCCCCAGCATTTT TRBJ1-5 few TRBV19 .
CASSPEGVTEAFF TGCGCCAGCAGCCCCGAGGGGGTCACTGAAGCTTTCTTT TRBJ1-1 . TRBV5-1 .
CASSLSDRANEKLFF TGTGCCAGCTCCCTATCGGACAGGGCGAATGAAAAACTGTTTTTT TRBJ1-4 . TRBV18 TRBD1
CASSTGQGSHVEQFF TGCGCCAGCAGCACTGGACAGGGTTCACATGTTGAGCAGTTCTTC TRBJ2-1 . TRBV5-1 TRBD1
CASSSTSGRIVKNIQYF TGTGCCAGCAGCTCGACTAGCGGGAGAATCGTCAAAAACATTCAGTACTTC TRBJ2-4 . TRBV28 TRBD2
CASSYEGRMSEAFF TGTGCCAGCAGTTATGAGGGTAGGATGTCTGAAGCTTTCTTT TRBJ1-1 . TRBV6-2/TRBV6-3 .
CASSPLAKETQYF TGTGCCAGCTCACCTCTAGCCAAAGAGACCCAGTACTTC TRBJ2-5 . TRBV18 .
CASGETSGINEQFF TGTGCCAGCGGCGAGACTAGCGGGATCAATGAGCAGTTCTTC TRBJ2-1 . TRBV6-5 TRBD2
CSVRGPGANVLTF TGCAGCGTCAGGGGCCCTGGGGCCAACGTCCTGACTTTC TRBJ2-6 once TRBV29-1 .
CASSLVIGEKLFF TGTGCCAGCAGTTTAGTGATCGGTGAAAAACTGTTTTTT TRBJ1-4 . TRBV27 .
CASSQAAGVLFNEQFF TGCGCCAGCAGCCAAGCCGCCGGGGTATTATTCAATGAGCAGTTCTTC TRBJ2-1 . TRBV4-3 .
CASSPSNSPGYTF TGTGCCAGCAGCCCATCGAACAGTCCTGGCTACACCTTC TRBJ1-2 . TRBV7-2 .
CASSARQGAEAFF TGTGCCAGCAGTGCCCGACAGGGTGCTGAAGCTTTCTTT TRBJ1-1 . TRBV28 TRBD1
CASSSGGGGEKLFF TGTGCCAGCAGTTCAGGGGGCGGTGGGGAAAAACTGTTTTTT TRBJ1-4 few TRBV28 TRBD1
CASSLQGQINQPQHF TGTGCCAGCAGCTTACAAGGACAGATCAATCAGCCCCAGCATTTT TRBJ1-5 . TRBV7-2 .
CAWSEGQVLGGNTIYF TGTGCCTGGAGTGAGGGACAAGTCTTAGGCGGAAACACCATATATTTT TRBJ1-3 once TRBV30 .
CASGPGQGLNQPQHF TGTGCCAGCGGTCCGGGACAGGGGCTGAATCAGCCCCAGCATTTT TRBJ1-5 . TRBV27 TRBD1
CASSRSREANTEAFF TGCGCCAGCAGCCGTTCCCGGGAGGCCAACACTGAAGCTTTCTTT TRBJ1-1 few TRBV10-1 .
CASSQNFGQDNSNQPQHF TGCGCCAGCAGCCAGAATTTCGGACAGGACAATAGCAATCAGCCCCAGCATTTT TRBJ1-5 . TRBV4-1 TRBD1
CSVEGVMGQKNTEAFF TGCAGCGTTGAAGGGGTTATGGGACAGAAGAACACTGAAGCTTTCTTT TRBJ1-1 . TRBV29-1 TRBD1
CASSPLAGGYNEQFF TGTGCCAGCAGTCCTTTAGCGGGAGGGTACAATGAGCAGTTCTTC TRBJ2-1 . TRBV6-5 TRBD2
CASSKPGQGYEQYF TGTGCCAGCAGTAAACCGGGACAGGGCTACGAGCAGTACTTC TRBJ2-7 . TRBV6-5 TRBD1
CASRRSYNEQFF TGTGCCAGCAGGCGGTCCTACAATGAGCAGTTCTTC TRBJ2-1 . TRBV28 .
CASSKTGNEQYF TGTGCCAGTAGTAAGACAGGGAACGAGCAGTACTTC TRBJ2-7 . TRBV19 TRBD1
CASSSYRGQSSYEQYF TGTGCCAGCAGTAGCTATAGGGGGCAGAGCTCCTACGAGCAGTACTTC TRBJ2-7 . TRBV28 TRBD1
CASSEGQPTDTQYF TGCGCCAGCAGTGAGGGACAACCCACAGATACGCAGTATTTT TRBJ2-3 . TRBV10-1 .
CASSPPGTSQVRDQFF TGTGCCAGCTCACCGCCCGGGACATCGCAAGTTAGAGACCAGTTCTTC TRBJ2-1 . TRBV18 .
CASSPTGGNSPLHF TGTGCCAGCAGCCCGACAGGGGGCAATTCACCCCTCCACTTT TRBJ1-6 . TRBV27 TRBD1
CASKRGVDTEAFF TGTGCCAGCAAACGGGGGGTGGACACTGAAGCTTTCTTT TRBJ1-1 . TRBV7-6 .
CASSLGTGFGLYEQYF TGTGCCAGCAGCTTAGGGACAGGGTTTGGTCTCTACGAGCAGTACTTC TRBJ2-7 . TRBV7-2 TRBD1
CASSRQITEQFF TGTGCCAGCTCACGACAGATAACCGAGCAGTTCTTC TRBJ2-1 once TRBV18 .
CASGTSGAQFAQYF TGTGCCAGCGGTACTAGCGGGGCCCAATTTGCGCAGTATTTT TRBJ2-3 . TRBV2 TRBD2
CASSSPLGGREETQYF TGTGCCAGCAGCTCCCCTCTCGGCGGGAGGGAAGAGACCCAGTACTTC TRBJ2-5 . TRBV4-2 TRBD2
CASSDPYLSGQGNYGYTF TGCGCCAGCAGCGACCCCTACCTCTCTGGACAGGGCAACTATGGCTACACCTTC TRBJ1-2 . TRBV5-1 TRBD1
CASSFSEVNSPLHF TGTGCCAGCAGCTTTTCCGAGGTTAATTCACCCCTCCACTTT TRBJ1-6 . TRBV7-2 .
CASSVGGITRSTDTQYF TGTGCCAGCAGCGTAGGAGGGATAACGAGGAGCACAGATACGCAGTATTTT TRBJ2-3 . TRBV9 .
CASSSGGRGQVQPQHF TGTGCCAGCAGCTCGGGGGGCAGGGGGCAGGTTCAGCCCCAGCATTTT TRBJ1-5 . TRBV11-3 TRBD1
CASSFQQGQETQYF TGTGCCAGCAGCTTTCAACAGGGGCAAGAGACCCAGTACTTC TRBJ2-5 . TRBV7-2 TRBD1
CASSQDQGRVDTEAFF TGTGCCAGCAGCCAAGATCAGGGCAGGGTTGACACTGAAGCTTTCTTT TRBJ1-1 . TRBV4-2 .
CAIKENGDQPQHF TGTGCCATCAAGGAAAACGGGGATCAGCCCCAGCATTTT TRBJ1-5 . TRBV10-3 .
CASSPFADRVEGYGYTF TGTGCCAGCTCACCGTTCGCTGACAGGGTCGAAGGCTATGGCTACACCTTC TRBJ1-2 few TRBV18 TRBD1
CASTREPLAGGAYEQYF TGTGCCAGCACCCGGGAACCCCTAGCGGGGGGAGCCTACGAGCAGTACTTC TRBJ2-7 once TRBV11-2 TRBD2
CATRPGGPKGGELFF TGTGCCACCCGCCCGGGGGGGCCTAAAGGCGGGGAGCTGTTTTTT TRBJ2-2 few TRBV24-1 TRBD2
CASSLGTGLFSGNTIYF TGTGCCAGCAGCTTAGGGACAGGGCTCTTCTCTGGAAACACCATATATTTT TRBJ1-3 . TRBV11-2 TRBD1
CASSWGQPGYGYTF TGTGCCAGCAGCTGGGGACAGCCGGGGTATGGCTACACCTTC TRBJ1-2 . TRBV5-6 TRBD1
CASSFRQRGSAFF TGTGCCAGCAGTTTCCGACAGAGAGGTTCGGCTTTCTTT TRBJ1-1 . TRBV12-3/TRBV12-4 .
CASSSPGQGGHGYTF TGTGCCAGCAGTTCCCCCGGTCAGGGGGGTCATGGCTACACCTTC TRBJ1-2 once TRBV28 TRBD1
CASSRQGTGANVLTF TGTGCCAGCAGCCGACAGGGTACTGGGGCCAACGTCCTGACTTTC TRBJ2-6 . TRBV3-1/TRBV3-2 TRBD1
CASSQVSSGVNTDTQYF TGCGCCAGCAGCCAAGTATCCAGCGGGGTTAACACAGATACGCAGTATTTT TRBJ2-3 . TRBV4-3 TRBD2
CASSATGYTEAFF TGTGCCAGCAGCGCGACAGGGTACACTGAAGCTTTCTTT TRBJ1-1 . TRBV7-3 TRBD1
CASSSRQGGGNTIYF TGTGCCAGCAGCTCCCGACAGGGAGGAGGAAACACCATATATTTT TRBJ1-3 . TRBV7-9 TRBD1